A single sample is the source of the 25 T cell receptor beta chains below, sequenced in a study of neoadjuvant nivolumab and ipilimumab in lung cancer. Libraries were prepared by immunoSEQ multiplex PCR; TCRdb keeps only in-frame clonotypes and omits some of them. This table holds some 43,000 clones, 80% to 90% found once. Here the sequenced sample was blood, taken before neoadjuvant nivolumab, alone or with ipilimumab. The receptors originated from an adult with non-small cell lung cancer. Some clones in this sample may be carry-over from other donors' samples.

The chain links TRBV18 to TRBJ1-5; 10 positions agree with TRBD1. Trimming took 3 bases from V and 7 from J; bases not matched to a gene: 3. Germline V CDR1 and CDR2: KGHSH, LQKENI. This CDR3 has 14 residues. The CDR3 DNA sequence: TGTGCCAGCTCACCGGGACAGGGGCAGCAGCCCCAGCATTTT. It is translated as CASSPGQGQQPQHF.

The CDR3 region is CASRTGTNQPQHF. Here the CDR3 DNA reads TGTGCCAGCAGGACAGGAACAAATCAGCCCCAGCATTTT. V usage is TRBV6-6 and J usage is TRBJ1-5; weak D call: TRBD1 (6 bases). The CDR3 contains 13 residues. V gave up 6 bases and J gave up 4 bases, with 10 bases separating them. The germline gives CDR1 MNHNY, CDR2 SVGAGI (reference sequence).

The rearrangement links TRBV5-4 to TRBJ2-5; 8 positions match TRBD1. The CDR3 is 14 residues long. V shed 4 bases and J 5 bases; nucleotides not matched to a gene: 7. Germline CDR1 SGHNT, CDR2 YYREEE (reference sequence). The CDR3 DNA is TGTGCCAGCAGCCAGCCCGGACAGGGCGAGACCCAGTACTTC. Its translation: CASSQPGQGETQYF.

The genes are TRBV6-5 and TRBJ2-4, with no clear D. Trimming removed 6 bases at V and 7 bases at J, with 7 bases between. The germline CDR1 and CDR2 sequences are MNHEY and SVGAGI. This CDR3 region has 11 residues. In DNA form, the CDR3 reads TGTGCCAGCAGGATTCATAACATTCAGTACTTC. Translation: CASRIHNIQYF.

This clone has just a few counts. The chain is built from TRBV6-5 and TRBJ1-1; perhaps TRBD1 as D (6 bases). The germline CDR1 and CDR2 sequences are MNHEY and SVGAGI. V lost 8 bases and J lost 2, with 15 bases in between. CDR3 length: 14 amino acids. CDR3 in DNA: TGTGCCAGCGCAAGGACAGACTCAAACACTGAAGCTTTCTTT. It encodes CASARTDSNTEAFF.

This clone has a single count. The chain carries TRBV6-1 and TRBJ1-2; 7 positions agree with TRBD1. Germline trimming cut 7 bases from V and 0 bases from J; bases unmatched to any gene: 8. Germline-derived CDR1 and CDR2 are MNHNS and SASEGT. There are 15 residues in the CDR3. CDR3 in amino acids: CASIKGTAANYGYTF. The CDR3 DNA is TGTGCCAGCATCAAAGGGACAGCTGCTAACTATGGCTACACCTTC.

This chain joins TRBV18 and TRBJ1-4, with D perhaps TRBD1 (6 bases). Trimming stripped 6 bases from V and 5 bases from J, with 16 bases between. Germline assignment: CDR1 KGHSH and CDR2 LQKENI. The CDR3 contains 15 residues. The CDR3 here is CASSKQGPPNEKLFF. CDR3 nucleotide sequence: TGTGCCAGCTCGAAACAGGGTCCACCCAATGAAAAACTGTTTTTT.

The V call is TRBV6-5, the J call TRBJ2-7, with D uncertain. The V and J ends lost 6 bases and 3 bases respectively, with 18 bases between them. There are 15 residues in the CDR3. The germline V gene encodes CDR1 MNHEY and CDR2 SVGAGI. CDR3 sequence (DNA): TGTGCCAGCAGCTCGGGCCTAGGAGTTAGCTACGAGCAGTACTTC. Translation: CASSSGLGVSYEQYF.

V gene TRBV9 combines with J gene TRBJ2-1; unclear D gene. The CDR3 sequence is 16 residues long. Germline assignment: CDR1 SGDLS and CDR2 YYNGEE. V was clipped by 4 bases and J by 0 bases, with 14 bases between them. This chain's CDR3 is CASSPPGSSSYNEQFF. The CDR3 DNA is TGTGCCAGCAGCCCACCCGGGTCCAGCTCCTACAATGAGCAGTTCTTC.

This sequence joins TRBV29-1 and TRBJ2-5; 7 nucleotides align to TRBD2. This CDR3 has 13 residues. V lost 4 bases and J lost 3; bases outside the gene matches: 5. The V gene's germline CDR1 is SQVTM and CDR2 ANQGSEA. CDR3 DNA sequence: TGCAGCGTTGTGGGGAGCGGGGAAGAGACCCAGTACTTC. It encodes CSVVGSGEETQYF.

This clone showed up just a few times. The J gene is TRBJ2-1, the V gene TRBV10-1, with TRBD2 matching 10 bases. Germline trimming cut 5 bases from V and 4 bases from J; bases unmatched to any gene: 5. This CDR3 contains 15 residues. Germline V gene sequence: CDR1 WNHNN, CDR2 SYGVQD (reference sequence). CDR3 in DNA: TGCGCCAGCAGTTTAGCGGGAGGTCCGTACAATGAGCAGTTCTTC. Protein sequence: CASSLAGGPYNEQFF.

The chain uses TRBV10-1 and TRBJ2-7, with 9 nucleotides matching TRBD2. This CDR3 spans 18 amino acids. Germline V CDR1 and CDR2: WNHNN, SYGVQD (reference sequence). The V segment lost 3 bases and the J segment 3 bases; nucleotides outside the gene matches: 15. The CDR3 DNA is TGCGCCAGCAGTGATGGCAAACCCTCTGCGGGAGGGTACTACGAGCAGTACTTC. As protein: CASSDGKPSAGGYYEQYF.

This chain uses TRBV5-4 with TRBJ2-2, with TRBD1 matching 7 bases. The germline V gene encodes CDR1 SGHNT and CDR2 YYREEE (reference sequence). With 3 bases clipped from V and 9 bases from J, the junction kept 5 bases outside the gene matches. The length of the CDR3 is 13 residues. CDR3 bases: TGTGCCAGCAGCTATGACAGGGTTCGGGAGCTGTTTTTT. This sequence encodes CASSYDRVRELFF.

The chain couples TRBV11-2 to TRBJ2-5; TRBD2 agrees at 14 bases. The CDR3 length is 18 residues. The germline V gene encodes CDR1 SGHAT and CDR2 FQNNGV. The V segment lost 2 bases and the J segment 4 bases; nucleotides outside the gene matches: 9. In nucleotides, the CDR3 is TGTGCCAGCAGCTTAAGTGCGGGACTAGCGGGAGTTGCAGAGACCCAGTACTTC. This codes for CASSLSAGLAGVAETQYF.

The chain couples TRBV14 to TRBJ2-7, with 11 bases lining up with TRBD2. Per the germline V gene, CDR1 is SGHDN and CDR2 is FVKESK. The CDR3 has 16 residues. After removal of 4 bases from V and 4 bases from J, the junction contained 9 bases not matched to a gene. The CDR3 sequence: CASSPGLAAFGYEQYF. CDR3 DNA: TGTGCCAGCAGCCCGGGACTAGCGGCATTTGGTTACGAGCAGTACTTC.

This chain joins TRBV19 and TRBJ2-5, with TRBD2 identical over 9 bases. The CDR3 has 15 amino acids. V lost 1 base and J lost 2; bases outside the gene matches: 2. The germline V gene encodes CDR1 LNHDA and CDR2 SQIVND (reference sequence). The CDR3 reads CASSIGTSEQETQYF. The DNA of the CDR3 is TGTGCCAGTAGTATAGGGACTAGCGAGCAAGAGACCCAGTACTTC. Supplemented by reference TRBV19 and TRBJ2-5, the full variable domain reads DGGITQSPKYLFRKEGQNVTLSCEQNLNHDAMYWYRQDPGQGLRLIYYSQIVNDFQKGDIAEGYSVSREKKESFPLTVTSAQKNPTAFYLCASSIGTSEQETQYFGPGTRLLVL.

The rearrangement uses TRBV7-2 and TRBJ1-2; D not certain. Germline-derived CDR1 and CDR2 are SGHTA and FQGNSA. The length of the CDR3 is 14 residues. Between the trimmed V and J ends, which lost 0 bases and 2 bases, there was a span of 7 bases. The DNA for the CDR3 is TGTGCCAGCAGCTTAGCAGGGTCCAACTATGGCTACACCTTC. Translation gives CASSLAGSNYGYTF.

The V gene is TRBV5-4, the J gene TRBJ2-3; possible D gene TRBD1, 6 bases. The CDR3 is 13 residues long. V was clipped by 3 bases and J by 6 bases, with 11 bases between them. The V gene's germline CDR1 is SGHNT and CDR2 YYREEE (reference sequence). DNA of the CDR3: TGTGCCAGCAGCTATGGTCAGGGGGATACGCAGTATTTT. Protein product: CASSYGQGDTQYF. Using reference TRBV5-4 and TRBJ2-3 for the parts outside the CDR3, the full variable domain is ETGVTQSPTHLIKTRGQQVTLRCSSQSGHNTVSWYQQALGQGPQFIFQYYREEENGRGNFPPRFSGLQFPNYSSELNVNALELDDSALYLCASSYGQGDTQYFGPGTRLTVL.

This clone appeared once. The chain has TRBV12-5 and TRBJ1-4; TRBD1 agrees at 11 bases. CDR3 length: 16 amino acids. The V segment lost 6 bases and the J segment 6 bases; nucleotides outside the gene matches: 9. The germline CDR1 and CDR2 sequences are LGHNT and FRNRAP. The CDR3 DNA follows: TGTGCTAGTGGCCGCGGACAGGGGGCTTCGGATGAAAAACTGTTTTTT. Encoded protein: CASGRGQGASDEKLFF.

The chain combines TRBV15 with TRBJ2-7; 10 positions match TRBD1. The CDR3 has 14 amino acids. J gave up 6 bases and V 5 bases, and 7 bases lay outside the gene matches. Germline CDR1 and CDR2: LNHNV and YYDKDF (reference sequence). The CDR3 DNA is TGTGCCACCAGCCGGGACAGGGGTGTTTCCGAGCAGTACTTC. It specifies CATSRDRGVSEQYF.

The J gene is TRBJ2-3, the V gene TRBV5-1, with D possibly being TRBD2 (5 bases). Trimming pared 0 bases from V and 3 bases from J, leaving 11 bases between. The CDR3 sequence is 15 residues long. Germline CDR1 and CDR2: SGHRS and YFSETQ. CDR3 sequence (DNA): TGCGCCAGCAGCTTGGAGCCGGGGTGGACAGATACGCAGTATTTT. Translation: CASSLEPGWTDTQYF. Looking up the rest from reference TRBV5-1 and TRBJ2-3 gives the full variable domain: KAGVTQTPRYLIKTRGQQVTLSCSPISGHRSVSWYQQTPGQGLQFLFEYFSETQRNKGNFPGRFSGRQFSNSRSEMNVSTLELGDSALYLCASSLEPGWTDTQYFGPGTRLTVL.

CDR3 in amino acids: CASSLVPTGSGNTIYF. The CDR3 coding sequence is TGTGCCAGCAGCTTAGTGCCAACAGGGTCTGGAAACACCATATATTTT. J is TRBJ1-3 and V is TRBV7-2; possibly TRBD1 for D (6 bases). This CDR3 comprises 16 residues. Germline V lookup: CDR1 SGHTA, CDR2 FQGNSA. V was trimmed by 1 base and J by 1 base, leaving 11 bases between them. Filled out from reference TRBV7-2 and TRBJ1-3, the complete variable domain reads GAGVSQSPSNKVTEKGKDVELRCDPISGHTALYWYRQSLGQGLEFLIYFQGNSAPDKSGLPSDRFSAERTGGSVSTLTIQRTQQEDSAVYLCASSLVPTGSGNTIYFGEGSWLTVV.

The table lists this clone with a count of one. The rearrangement joins TRBV2 to TRBJ1-1; tentatively, D is TRBD1 (5 bases). The CDR3 runs to 11 residues. Germline V gene sequence: CDR1 SNHLY, CDR2 FYNNEI. The V end was cut by 4 bases, the J end by 7 bases, with 7 bases between. CDR3 protein: CASSVRVEAFF. The CDR3 nucleotides are TGTGCCAGCAGTGTCAGGGTTGAAGCTTTCTTT.

The chain links TRBV5-5 to TRBJ2-5, with no clear D. This CDR3 contains 12 residues. Trimming pared 1 base from V and 5 bases from J, leaving 6 bases between. Germline lookup yields CDR1 SGHKS and CDR2 YYEKEE (reference sequence). CDR3 sequence: CASSLKVETQYF. Here the CDR3 DNA reads TGTGCCAGCAGCTTGAAGGTGGAGACCCAGTACTTC.

This clone occurred a few times. This sequence joins TRBV7-6 and TRBJ1-4, with 7 bases fitting TRBD1. This CDR3 comprises 15 residues. With 5 bases clipped from V and 5 bases from J, the junction kept 8 bases outside the gene matches. Germline CDR1 is SGHVS and CDR2 is FNYEAQ. The CDR3 sequence is CASSNSGTVNEKLFF. The DNA for the CDR3 is TGTGCCAGCAGCAACTCCGGGACAGTCAATGAAAAACTGTTTTTT.